These 9 T cell receptor beta chains originate from one sample sequenced in a study of OX40 agonist ivuxolimab in advanced cancers. Assay: immunoSEQ multiplex PCR; the TCRdb copy retains only in-frame clones and omits some. Here the sample spans tens of thousands of clones, about four fifths being singletons. The sample was CD4+ or CD8+ T cells sorted from blood, taken in a trial of the OX40 agonist ivuxolimab. These receptor sequences come from an adult with an advanced solid tumor such as melanoma, head and neck, liver or kidney cancer.

The genes are TRBV6-5 and TRBJ1-1; D possibly corresponds to TRBD1 (6 bases). The CDR3 is made up of 14 amino acids. V lost 4 bases and J 5 bases, leaving 14 bases between the germline ends. CDR1 is MNHEY and CDR2 is SVGAGI in the germline V gene. CDR3 loop: CASSSSRRGTEAFF. As DNA, the CDR3 is TGTGCCAGCAGTTCCTCACGGAGGGGGACTGAAGCTTTCTTT.

The CDR3 region is CASSEGTSGGYRETQYF. CDR3 DNA: TGTGCCAGCAGTGAAGGGACTAGCGGGGGGTACCGGGAGACCCAGTACTTC. V and J are TRBV6-1 and TRBJ2-5, with TRBD2 identical over 14 bases. The junction had 6 bases not matched to a gene; V was cut back by 1 base and J by 5 bases. The V gene's germline CDR1 is MNHNS and CDR2 SASEGT. CDR3 size: 17 residues.

The CDR3 sequence: CASSSPGSKATEAFF. In DNA, the CDR3 is TGTGCCAGCAGCTCTCCAGGATCCAAGGCAACTGAAGCTTTCTTT. The chain couples TRBV5-4 to TRBJ1-1; no firm D call. V was shortened by 3 bases and J by 5 bases, with 17 bases between the two germline ends. The CDR3 contains 15 residues. Germline-derived CDR1 and CDR2 are SGHNT and YYREEE (reference sequence).

The chain is built from TRBV19 and TRBJ1-1; a possible D gene is TRBD1 (5 bases). V shed 3 bases and J shed 4 bases, with 12 bases lying between them. The CDR3 length is 14 residues. Germline assignment: CDR1 LNHDA and CDR2 SQIVND (reference sequence). The CDR3 nucleotides are TGTGCCAGTAGTATTAAAGGGGCTGGCACTGAAGCTTTCTTT. Translating it yields CASSIKGAGTEAFF.

This clone was recorded a few times. CDR3 amino acids: CASSVGGGVSYEQYF. CDR3 DNA: TGTGCCAGCAGCGTTGGGGGCGGGGTCTCCTACGAGCAGTACTTC. The chain carries TRBV5-4 and TRBJ2-7, with D possibly being TRBD1 or TRBD2 (6 bases each). The V end was cut by 4 bases, the J end by 0 bases, with 14 bases between. The CDR3 is made up of 15 amino acids. CDR1 and CDR2 (germline): SGHNT, YYREEE (reference sequence).

The chain has TRBV10-3 and TRBJ2-2, with TRBD1 matching over 9 bases. The CDR3 has 17 amino acids. J gave up 7 bases and V 5 bases, and 14 bases lay outside the gene matches. The germline V gene encodes CDR1 ENHRY and CDR2 SYGVKD. The CDR3 DNA follows: TGTGCCATCAGTAAACAGGGGGCGCGGATTTCAGGCGGGGAGCTGTTTTTT. Its translation is CAISKQGARISGGELFF.

The DNA of the CDR3 is TGTGCCAGCAGCTCCACAGATACGCAGTATTTT. It specifies CASSSTDTQYF. The J gene is TRBJ2-3, the V gene TRBV7-9; D ambiguous. Per germline, CDR1 SEHNR and CDR2 FQNEAQ (reference sequence). This CDR3 is 11 amino acids long. With 4 bases removed from V and 2 bases from J, the gap between germline ends came to 1 base.

The chain links TRBV7-8 to TRBJ2-1; D perhaps matches TRBD2 (5 bases). This CDR3 has 15 residues. V lost 6 bases and J lost 0, with 12 bases in between. The germline V gene has CDR1 SGHVS and CDR2 FQNEAQ. The CDR3 DNA follows: TGTGCCAGCAGATCCCGGGGTGGCTCCTACAATGAGCAGTTCTTC. Translated: CASRSRGGSYNEQFF.

This rearrangement joins TRBV21-1 to TRBJ2-1; the table calls TRBD1, which could not be checked here. TRBV21-1 is recorded as a pseudogene. The CDR3 runs to 17 residues. CDR3 in amino acids: CASSKAGQGALGHEQFF. CDR3 sequence (DNA): TGTGCCAGCAGCAAAGCGGGACAGGGGGCCCTTGGGCATGAGCAGTTCTTC.